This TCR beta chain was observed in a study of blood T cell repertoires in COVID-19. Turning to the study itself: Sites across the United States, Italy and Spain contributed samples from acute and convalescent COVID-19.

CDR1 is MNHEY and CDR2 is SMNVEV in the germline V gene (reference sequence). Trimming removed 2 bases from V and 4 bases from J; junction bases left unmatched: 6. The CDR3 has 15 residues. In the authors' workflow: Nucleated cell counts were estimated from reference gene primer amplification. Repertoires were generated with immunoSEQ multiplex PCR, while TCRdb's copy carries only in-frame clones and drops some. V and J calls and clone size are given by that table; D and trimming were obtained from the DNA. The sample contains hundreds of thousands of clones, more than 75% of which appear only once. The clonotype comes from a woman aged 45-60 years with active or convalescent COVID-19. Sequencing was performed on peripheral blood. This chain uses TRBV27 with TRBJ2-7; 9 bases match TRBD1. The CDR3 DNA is TGTGCCAGCAGTTTACGGGGACAGGGAGGATACGAGCAGTACTTC. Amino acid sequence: CASSLRGQGGYEQYF.